This T cell receptor (beta chain) was recorded in a study of T cells in Graves' hyperthyroidism and ophthalmopathy. Findings and caveats of the study: Within blood appeared most thyroid clonotypes that had expanded above 0.001.

Template material for amplifying TCR beta CDR3 regions consisted of RNA transcripts. The primer set for the first-round RT-PCR of the TCR CDR3 was HTBI. TCRdb itself ran the multiplex PCR reads through MiXCR, one entry per CDR3 protein. The profile shows a few hundred thousand distinct CDR3 sequences, approximately 44% of them singletons. With regard to this clonotype: Its antigen is as yet unknown.

Lactation, pregnancy, other autoimmune disease or uncontrolled infection excluded patients. J lost 1 base, V lost 0 bases, and 6 bases had no gene match. In germline, CDR1 is DFQATT, CDR2 SNEGSKA (reference sequence). CDR3 length: 16 residues. This chain connects TRBV20-1 to TRBJ2-7; TRBD2 agrees at 10 bases. This receptor was obtained from a woman aged 18-29 years with Graves' hyperthyroidism. The sample comprised peripheral blood or thyroid tissue (not recorded which). CDR3 nucleotides: TGCAGTGCTAGAGATCTAGCGGGAGATCCTTCCTACGAGCAGTACTTC. It yields the protein CSARDLAGDPSYEQYF.